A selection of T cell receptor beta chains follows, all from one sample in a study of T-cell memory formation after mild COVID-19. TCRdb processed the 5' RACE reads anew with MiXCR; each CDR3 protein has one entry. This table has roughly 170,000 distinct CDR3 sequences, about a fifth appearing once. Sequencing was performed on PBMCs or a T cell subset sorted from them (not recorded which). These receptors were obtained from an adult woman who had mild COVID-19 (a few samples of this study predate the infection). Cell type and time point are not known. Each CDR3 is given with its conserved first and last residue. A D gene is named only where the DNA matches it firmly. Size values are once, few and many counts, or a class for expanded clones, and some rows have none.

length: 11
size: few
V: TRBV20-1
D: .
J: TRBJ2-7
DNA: TGCAGTGCTAGGGAGTCCTACGAGCAGTACTTC
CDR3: CSARESYEQYF

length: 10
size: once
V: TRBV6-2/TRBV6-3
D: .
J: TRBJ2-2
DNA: TGTGCCAGCTCAGAAGGGGAGCTGTTTTTT
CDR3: CASSEGELFF

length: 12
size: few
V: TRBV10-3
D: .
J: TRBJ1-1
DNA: TGTGCCATCGGGGCTGGGGGGCCTGAAGCTTTCTTT
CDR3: CAIGAGGPEAFF

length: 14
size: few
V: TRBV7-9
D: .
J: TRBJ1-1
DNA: TGTGCCAGCAGCTCGAACTGGGCGAACACTGAAGCTTTCTTT
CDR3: CASSSNWANTEAFF

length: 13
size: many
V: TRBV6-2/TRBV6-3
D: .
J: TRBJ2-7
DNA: TGTGCCAGCAGTTACCGCGGCCAGTACGAGCAGTACTTC
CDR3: CASSYRGQYEQYF

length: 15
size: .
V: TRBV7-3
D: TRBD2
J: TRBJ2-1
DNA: TGTGCCAGCAGCTTAGATCTAGCGGGGCACAATGAGCAGTTCTTC
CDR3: CASSLDLAGHNEQFF

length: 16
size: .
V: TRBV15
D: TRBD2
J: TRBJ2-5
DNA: TGTGCCACCAGCAGGCCGGGACTAGCTCCCGAGGAGACCCAGTACTTC
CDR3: CATSRPGLAPEETQYF

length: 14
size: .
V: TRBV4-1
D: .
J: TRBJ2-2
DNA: TGCGCCAGCAGCCAAGAAGGCGGGACCGGGGAGCTGTTTTTT
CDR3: CASSQEGGTGELFF

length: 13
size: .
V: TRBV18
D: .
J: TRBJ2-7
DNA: TGTGCCAGCTCACCATCCCGGGAGAGCGAGCAGTACTTC
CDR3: CASSPSRESEQYF

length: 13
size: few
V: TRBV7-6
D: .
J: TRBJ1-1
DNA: TGTGCCAGCAGCTCCTCTGGAAGCACTGAAGCTTTCTTT
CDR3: CASSSSGSTEAFF

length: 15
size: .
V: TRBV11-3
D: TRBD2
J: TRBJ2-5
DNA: TGTGCCAGCAGCGATCAGACTAGCGGGAAAGAGACCCAGTACTTC
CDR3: CASSDQTSGKETQYF

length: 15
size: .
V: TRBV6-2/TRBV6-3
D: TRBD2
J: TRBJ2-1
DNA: TGTGCCAGCAGATCGGGACTAGCGGTCTACAATGAGCAGTTCTTC
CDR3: CASRSGLAVYNEQFF

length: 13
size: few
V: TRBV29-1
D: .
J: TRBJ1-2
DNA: TGCAGCGTTCACAGGGATGTAAACTATGGCTACACCTTC
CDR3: CSVHRDVNYGYTF

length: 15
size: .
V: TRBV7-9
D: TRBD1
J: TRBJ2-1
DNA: TGTGCCAGCAGCCCCCGGGACAGGGGGCACAATGAGCAGTTCTTC
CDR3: CASSPRDRGHNEQFF

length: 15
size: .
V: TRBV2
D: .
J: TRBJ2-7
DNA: TGTGCCAGCAAACCCGACAGGATCCATTCCTACGAGCAGTACTTC
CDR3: CASKPDRIHSYEQYF

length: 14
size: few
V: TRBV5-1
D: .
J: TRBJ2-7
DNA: TGCGCCAGCAGCTTACAGGACATCTCCTACGAGCAGTACTTC
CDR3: CASSLQDISYEQYF

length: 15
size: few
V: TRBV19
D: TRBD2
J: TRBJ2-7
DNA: TGTGCCAGTAGTATTTCAGCGGGAGACTCCTACGAGCAGTACTTC
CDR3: CASSISAGDSYEQYF

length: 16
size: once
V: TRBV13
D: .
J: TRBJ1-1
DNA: TGTGCCAGCAGCTTAGTACAGACTCTACTGAACACTGAAGCTTTCTTT
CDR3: CASSLVQTLLNTEAFF

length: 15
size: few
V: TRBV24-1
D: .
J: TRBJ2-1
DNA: TGTGCCACCAGTGATATGGGGTACCATTACAATGAGCAGTTCTTC
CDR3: CATSDMGYHYNEQFF

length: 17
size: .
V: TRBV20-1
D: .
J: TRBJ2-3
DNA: TGCAGTGCTACATTCTACCGAGACCTTCTCGGGACAGATACGCAGTATTTT
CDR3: CSATFYRDLLGTDTQYF

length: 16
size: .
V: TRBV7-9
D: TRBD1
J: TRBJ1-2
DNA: TGTGCCAGCAGCTTATCAGGGGGGCGCCCTAACTATGGCTACACCTTC
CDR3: CASSLSGGRPNYGYTF

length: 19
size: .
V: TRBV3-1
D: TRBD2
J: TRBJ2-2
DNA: TGTGCCAGCAGCCCCGAGACTAGCGGGAGGGCGGGGTACACCGGGGAGCTGTTTTTT
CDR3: CASSPETSGRAGYTGELFF

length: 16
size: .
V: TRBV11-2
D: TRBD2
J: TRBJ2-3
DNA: TGTGCCAGCAGCTCCCCGACTAGCGGGAGCACAGATACGCAGTATTTT
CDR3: CASSSPTSGSTDTQYF

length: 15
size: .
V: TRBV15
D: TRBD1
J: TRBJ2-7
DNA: TGTGCCACCAGCACCCCGCGGACAGGGCTGGACGAGCAGTACTTC
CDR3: CATSTPRTGLDEQYF

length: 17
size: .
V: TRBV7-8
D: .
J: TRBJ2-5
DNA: TGTGCCAGCAGCTTCCTCTCCTCCGGGATCTTTGGAGAGACCCAGTACTTC
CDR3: CASSFLSSGIFGETQYF

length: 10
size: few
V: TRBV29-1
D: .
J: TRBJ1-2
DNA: TGCAGCGTTGGTCCCGGGGAGTTGGGCTTC
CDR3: CSVGPGELGF

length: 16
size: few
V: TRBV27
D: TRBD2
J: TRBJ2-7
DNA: TGTGCCAGCAGGGCCTATCTAGCGGGGGGGCATGGCGAGCAGTACTTC
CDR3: CASRAYLAGGHGEQYF

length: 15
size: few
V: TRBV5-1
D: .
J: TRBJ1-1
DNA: TGCGCCAGCAGCGGCTCAGGGGCCGGGAACACTGAAGCTTTCTTT
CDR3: CASSGSGAGNTEAFF

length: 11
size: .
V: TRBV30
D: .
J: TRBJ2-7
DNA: TGTGCCTGGACAGATAAATACGAGCAGTACTTC
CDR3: CAWTDKYEQYF

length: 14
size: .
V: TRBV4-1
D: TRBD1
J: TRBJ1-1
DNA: TGCGCCAGCAGCCTCGTCGGACAGGGGGTGGAAGCTTTCTTT
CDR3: CASSLVGQGVEAFF

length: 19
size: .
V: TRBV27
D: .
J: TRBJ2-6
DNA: TGTGCCAGCGGCCCGGGGGTGGGCTATTTATCGTCTGGGGCCAACGTCCTGACTTTC
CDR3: CASGPGVGYLSSGANVLTF

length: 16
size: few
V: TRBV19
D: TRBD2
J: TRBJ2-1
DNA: TGTGCCAGTAGTATCCCGCTAGCGGGAGGCCACATTGAGCAGTTCTTC
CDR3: CASSIPLAGGHIEQFF

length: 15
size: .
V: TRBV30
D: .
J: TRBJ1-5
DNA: TGTGCCTGGAGCGATCAGAGATATAGCAATCAGCCCCAGCATTTT
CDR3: CAWSDQRYSNQPQHF

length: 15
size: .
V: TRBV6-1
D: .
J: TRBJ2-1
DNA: TGTGCCAGCAGGGATACTAGCCATGACTACAATGAGCAGTTCTTC
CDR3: CASRDTSHDYNEQFF

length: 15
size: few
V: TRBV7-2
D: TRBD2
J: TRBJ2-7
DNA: TGTGCCAGCAGCGAGAGCGGGAGTAGTGTACACGAGCAGTACTTC
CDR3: CASSESGSSVHEQYF

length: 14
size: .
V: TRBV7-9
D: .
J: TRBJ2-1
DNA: TGTGCCAGCAGCTTACCACAGGGCGTATATGAGCAGTTCTTC
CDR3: CASSLPQGVYEQFF

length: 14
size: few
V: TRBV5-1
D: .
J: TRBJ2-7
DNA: TGCGCCAGCAGCTGGCGTGAAGGGGGCTACGAGCAGTACTTC
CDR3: CASSWREGGYEQYF

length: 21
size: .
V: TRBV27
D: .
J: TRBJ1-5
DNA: TGTGCCAGCAGTTTACTCCCCATAAGGTTAGGGAACGATTTAAGCAATCAGCCCCAGCATTTT
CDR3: CASSLLPIRLGNDLSNQPQHF

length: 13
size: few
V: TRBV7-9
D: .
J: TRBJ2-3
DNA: TGTGCCAGCAGCTTCCCCCACACAGATACGCAGTATTTT
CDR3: CASSFPHTDTQYF

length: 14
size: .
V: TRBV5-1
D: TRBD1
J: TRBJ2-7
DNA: TGCGCCAGCAGCCCGGCTGGGACAGACTACGAGCAGTACTTC
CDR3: CASSPAGTDYEQYF

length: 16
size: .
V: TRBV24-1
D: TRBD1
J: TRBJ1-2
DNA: TGTGCCACCAGTGATTCCGACAGGGGGAAGGGCTATGGCTACACCTTC
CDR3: CATSDSDRGKGYGYTF

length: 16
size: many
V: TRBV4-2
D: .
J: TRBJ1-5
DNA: TGTGCCAGCAGCCCCGAGCAGGGAAGGCGGGATCAGCCCCAGCATTTT
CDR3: CASSPEQGRRDQPQHF

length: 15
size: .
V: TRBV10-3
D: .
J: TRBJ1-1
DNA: TGTGCCATCAGTGAGGTGGGCACCTTGAACACTGAAGCTTTCTTT
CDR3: CAISEVGTLNTEAFF

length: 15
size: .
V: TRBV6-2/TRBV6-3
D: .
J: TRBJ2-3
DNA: TGTGCCAGCAGTTATAGTTTCCTAGGCACAGATACGCAGTATTTT
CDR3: CASSYSFLGTDTQYF

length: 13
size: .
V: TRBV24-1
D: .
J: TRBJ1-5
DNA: TGTGCCACCAGTGATTTAAACAATCAGCCCCAGCATTTT
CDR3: CATSDLNNQPQHF

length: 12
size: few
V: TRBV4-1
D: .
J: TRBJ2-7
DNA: TGCGCCAGCAGCCGGCGGAAGGACGAGCAGTACTTC
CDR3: CASSRRKDEQYF

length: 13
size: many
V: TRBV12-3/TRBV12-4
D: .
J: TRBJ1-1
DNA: TGTGCCAGCAGTTTACAGGGTGGTACTGAAGCTTTCTTT
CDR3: CASSLQGGTEAFF

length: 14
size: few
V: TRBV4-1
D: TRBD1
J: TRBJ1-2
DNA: TGCGCCAGCAGCCAAGAGGGACAGGCCTATGGCTACACCTTC
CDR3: CASSQEGQAYGYTF

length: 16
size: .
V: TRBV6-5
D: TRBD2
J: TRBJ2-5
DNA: TGTGCCAGCAGTTACGCGACGGGAGGGCCGGAGGAGACCCAGTACTTC
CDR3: CASSYATGGPEETQYF

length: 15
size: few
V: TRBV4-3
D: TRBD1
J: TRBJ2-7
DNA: TGCGCCAGCAGCCAAGATATGGGACAGGGGAACGAGCAGTACTTC
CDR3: CASSQDMGQGNEQYF